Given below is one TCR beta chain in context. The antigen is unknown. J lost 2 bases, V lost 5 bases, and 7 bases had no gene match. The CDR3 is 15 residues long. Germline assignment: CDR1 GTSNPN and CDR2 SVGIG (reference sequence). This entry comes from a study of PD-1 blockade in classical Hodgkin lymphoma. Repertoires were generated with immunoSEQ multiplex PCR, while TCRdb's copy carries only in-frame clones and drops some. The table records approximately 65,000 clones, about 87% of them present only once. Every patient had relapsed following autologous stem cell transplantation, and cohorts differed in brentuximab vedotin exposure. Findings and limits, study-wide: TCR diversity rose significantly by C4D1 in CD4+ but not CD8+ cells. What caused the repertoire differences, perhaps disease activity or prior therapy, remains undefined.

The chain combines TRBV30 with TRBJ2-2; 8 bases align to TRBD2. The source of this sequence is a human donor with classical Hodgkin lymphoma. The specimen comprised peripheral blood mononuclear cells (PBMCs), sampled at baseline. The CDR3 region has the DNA TGTGCCTGGTGTCCCGGGAGGGGAAACACCGGGGAGCTGTTTTTT. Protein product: CAWCPGRGNTGELFF.